Below are 8 T cell receptor beta chains sequenced from a single sample in a study of blood T cells in healthy people across ages (dated by TCRdb to about 2015). The library was obtained by 5' RACE. A second PCR of roughly 7 to 11 cycles was performed with a sample-barcoded 5' primer and a J-beta primer mix. The public sequencing data were trimmed at Q25 with fastp and processed into clonotypes with MiXCR by TCRdb, which kept only in-frame beta chains. Under each unique CDR3 protein, matching rows form one entry showing the most common genes and DNA. The sample records 1,800,000 or so distinct CDR3 sequences, roughly two fifths of which are singletons. The ten largest clonotypes hold 20% to 25% of the sample. What was sequenced was blood. These receptors originate from a human donor in good health.

The genes are TRBV7-8 and TRBJ1-1; possible D gene TRBD1, 5 bases. The germline V gene has CDR1 SGHVS and CDR2 FQNEAQ. The V end lost 4 bases, the J end lost 0 bases, and 9 bases lay between the germline ends. The CDR3 sequence is 14 residues long. The DNA of the CDR3 is TGTGCCAGCAGCTCGACAGCTATGAACACTGAAGCTTTCTTT. Translated, it gives CASSSTAMNTEAFF.

This clonotype was counted only a few times. The CDR3 region is CASSYAGVPYEQYF. For the CDR3, the DNA is TGTGCCAGCAGTTATGCAGGGGTCCCCTACGAGCAGTACTTC. The J gene is TRBJ2-7, the V gene TRBV6-2 or TRBV6-3, with D tentatively TRBD1 (6 bases). V was clipped by 3 bases and J by 2 bases, with 11 bases between them. Germline V gene sequence: CDR1 MNHEY, CDR2 SVGEGT. CDR3 size: 14 residues.

This chain links TRBV27 with TRBJ2-5, with TRBD2 as a possible D gene (6 bases). The V and J ends lost 2 bases and 2 bases respectively, with 15 bases between them. The CDR3 has 16 residues. Germline V gene data show CDR1 as MNHEY and CDR2 as SMNVEV (reference sequence). CDR3 in amino acids: CASSLDNSGKQETQYF. CDR3 nucleotides: TGTGCCAGCAGTTTAGATAATAGCGGAAAACAAGAGACCCAGTACTTC.

The chain is built from TRBV20-1 and TRBJ1-2, with 9 nucleotides matching TRBD1. The length of the CDR3 is 14 residues. V lost 0 bases to trimming and J lost 3 bases; unmatched junction nucleotides: 2. Germline loops: CDR1 DFQATT, CDR2 SNEGSKA (reference sequence). In DNA form, the CDR3 reads TGCAGTGCTAGAGAGGGACAGGGACACTATGGCTACACCTTC. Protein: CSAREGQGHYGYTF.

With regard to this clonotype: A read error may produce the germline difference seen at one junction end. The chain has TRBV5-1 and TRBJ1-1; D is uncertain. The CDR3 loop spans 14 amino acids. Germline CDR1 reads SGHRS; CDR2 reads YFSETQ. The DNA of the CDR3 is TGTGCCAGCAGCTTAGGAGGAGTTGGGACTGAAGCTTTCTTT. This codes for CASSLGGVGTEAFF.

A word on this clonotype: Relative to the germline gene, one junction end is altered; a read error may explain this. J is TRBJ1-5 and V is TRBV5-1; 11 bases align to TRBD1. CDR3 length: 15 amino acids. Germline values: CDR1 SGHRS, CDR2 YFSETQ. The CDR3 here is CTSSFGQGANQPQHF. The DNA for the CDR3 is TGCACCAGCAGCTTCGGACAGGGGGCAAATCAGCCCCAGCATTTT.

This chain joins TRBV28 and TRBJ1-1; no clear D. V was shortened by 7 bases and J by 0 bases, with 12 bases between the two germline ends. CDR1 and CDR2 from the germline V gene are MDHEN and SYDVKM. The CDR3 has 14 residues. The CDR3 spells CASTGPPMNTEAFF. The DNA of the CDR3 is TGTGCCAGCACCGGACCACCGATGAACACTGAAGCTTTCTTT.

V usage is TRBV29-1 and J usage is TRBJ2-5; 7 bases align to TRBD1. The J segment lost 1 base and the V segment lost 3 bases, leaving 8 bases of the junction unmatched. The CDR3 spans 15 residues. From germline, CDR1 is SQVTM and CDR2 ANQGSEA. CDR3 coding DNA: TGCAGCGTTGAGTCGGCCAGGGGGTCCCAAGAGACCCAGTACTTC. Translating gives CSVESARGSQETQYF.